These 4 T cell receptor beta chains originate from one sample sequenced in a study of neurological immune-mediated disorders. Time point specified: longitudinal time-point 1 (baseline). TCRdb re-analysed the 5' RACE reads in MiXCR, keeping a single row per CDR3 protein. The sample yields 64,000 or so distinct CDR3 sequences, approximately 10% seen once. The sample was PBMCs. The source is a man younger than 40 in good health.

This clonotype showed up just a few times. The chain combines TRBV20-1 with TRBJ2-7, with D possibly being TRBD2 (5 bases). Germline loops: CDR1 DFQATT, CDR2 SNEGSKA (reference sequence). This CDR3 contains 12 residues. Trimming took off 0 bases at V and 7 bases at J, with 10 bases between the two ends. CDR3 in DNA: TGCAGTGCTAGAGACGGACCGGGGGAGCAGTACTTC. It specifies CSARDGPGEQYF.

This clonotype was observed at least ten times. The V and J genes are TRBV28 and TRBJ1-5; D is unclear. The germline CDR1 and CDR2 sequences are MDHEN and SYDVKM. CDR3 length equals 14 residues. Trimming cost V 2 bases and J 4 bases, with 9 bases left between them. The CDR3 loop is CASSLSKGNQPQHF. CDR3 nucleotide sequence: TGTGCCAGCAGTTTAAGTAAAGGGAATCAGCCCCAGCATTTT.

Ten or more counts support this clonotype. The genes are TRBV7-2 and TRBJ2-7, with TRBD1 identical over 9 bases. The junction had 4 bases not matched to a gene; V was cut back by 1 base and J by 3 bases. Germline CDR1 and CDR2: SGHTA and FQGNSA. The CDR3 length is 15 residues. CDR3 protein: CASSLGATGGYEQYF. In nucleotides, the CDR3 is TGTGCCAGCAGCTTAGGGGCGACAGGGGGCTACGAGCAGTACTTC.

In regard to this clonotype: Since the CDR3 does not end with the conserved phenylalanine or tryptophan, this likely comes from a read error. This chain connects TRBV4-1 to TRBJ2-7; tentative D call: TRBD2 (6 bases). V shed 0 bases and J shed 2 bases, with 11 bases lying between them. Looked up from germline, CDR1 is MGHRA and CDR2 is YSYEKL. There are 15 residues in the CDR3. For the CDR3, the DNA is TGCGCCAGCAGCCAAGAGGCGGAGGGTACCTACGAGCAGTACCTT. This codes for CASSQEAEGTYEQYL.